These 19 T cell receptor beta chains were sequenced from one sample in a study of blood T cells in healthy people across ages. A second PCR, run for roughly 7 to 12 cycles, used a sample-barcoded 5' primer plus a J-beta primer mix. TCRdb re-called the 5' RACE reads with MiXCR, one entry per CDR3 protein. This table holds some 560,000 distinct CDR3 sequences, about 28% found once. This same sample was also taken into another study, of T cells of mothers and their children.

The sample was blood. These receptors all stem from a boy aged 2 to 9 in good health.

This chain joins TRBV19 and TRBJ2-5; D might be TRBD2 (6 bases). The DNA end lines up better with TRBJ2-7; the J call may be wrong. The CDR3 has 15 residues. Germline assignment: CDR1 LNHDA and CDR2 SQIVND (reference sequence). The CDR3 sequence: CASSPFDGSSYEQYF. Written as DNA, the CDR3 is TGTGCCAGTAGCCCCTTCGACGGGAGCTCCTACGAGCAGTACTTC.

Only a few counts were recorded for this clonotype. The gene calls are TRBV12-3 or TRBV12-4 and TRBJ2-1; no clear D. The CDR3 totals 12 residues. V was pared by 3 bases and J by 12 bases, with 12 bases between. The CDR3 protein is CASSLIAALQFF. The CDR3 DNA reads as TGTGCCAGCAGTTTGATAGCAGCGCTGCAGTTCTTC.

This clonotype has just a few counts. The gene calls are TRBV6-5 and TRBJ2-5, with 7 bases matching TRBD2. The CDR3 is 15 amino acids. With V trimmed by 6 bases and J by 5 bases, 12 bases remained unmatched. Germline CDR1 is MNHEY and CDR2 is SVGAGI. Here the CDR3 reads CASSTYSRRGETQYF. The CDR3 coding sequence is TGTGCCAGCAGCACATACAGCCGGCGGGGGGAGACCCAGTACTTC.

The rearrangement uses TRBV14 and TRBJ2-5, with TRBD1 matching 8 bases. The last part of the DNA fits TRBJ2-7 better; the J call may be wrong. This CDR3 comprises 14 residues. From germline, CDR1 is SGHDN and CDR2 FVKESK. The CDR3 region is CASSHPDRDYEQYF. In DNA, the CDR3 is TGTGCCAGCAGCCATCCGGACAGGGACTACGAGCAGTACTTC.

This clonotype has more than one count but fewer than ten. The rearrangement links TRBV3-1 to TRBJ1-4; 7 nucleotides align to TRBD1. This CDR3 is 15 amino acids long. Germline loops: CDR1 LGHDT, CDR2 YNNKEL (reference sequence). V shed 1 base, J shed 8 bases, and the junction held 7 bases outside the gene matches. This chain's CDR3 is CASSQGQGGGEKLFF. DNA of the CDR3: TGTGCCAGCAGCCAAGGACAGGGTGGTGGCGAAAAACTGTTTTTT. Together with reference TRBV3-1 and TRBJ1-4, the CDR3 gives the full variable domain: DTAVSQTPKYLVTQMGNDKSIKCEQNLGHDTMYWYKQDSKKFLKIMFSYNNKELIINETVPNRFSPKSPDKAHLNLHINSLELGDSAVYFCASSQGQGGGEKLFFGSGTQLSVL.

The chain carries TRBV5-1 and TRBJ2-6; 15 bases line up with TRBD2. The junction had 5 bases not matched to a gene; V was cut back by 1 base and J by 0 bases. The germline V gene has CDR1 SGHRS and CDR2 YFSETQ. The CDR3 is made up of 20 amino acids. The CDR3 nucleotides read TGCGCCAGCAGCTTGCGGACTAGCGGGGGGGGAAGCTCTGGGGCCAACGTCCTGACTTTC. The encoded protein is CASSLRTSGGGSSGANVLTF.

This clonotype was observed a few times. The genes are TRBV9 and TRBJ2-5, with TRBD2 matching over 8 bases. This CDR3 region has 14 residues. V dropped 6 bases and J dropped 11; count of bases not matched to a gene: 15. Per germline, CDR1 SGDLS and CDR2 YYNGEE. CDR3 DNA: TGTGCCAGCAACCCTTCCGGGACTAGTGTGGAGCAGTACTTC. It yields the protein CASNPSGTSVEQYF.

The J gene is TRBJ1-2, the V gene TRBV7-2; 8 nucleotides line up with TRBD1. Germline CDR1 and CDR2: SGHTA and FQGNSA. V gave up 5 bases and J gave up 5 bases; unmatched junction bases: 13. The CDR3 is made up of 16 amino acids. CDR3 nucleotide sequence: TGTGCCAGCAGCCCGGGACAGGCTGGACAGGGATATGGCTACACCTTC. Amino acids: CASSPGQAGQGYGYTF.

In its sample, this clonotype was seen a few times. The V call is TRBV30, the J call TRBJ1-1; D unresolved. Germline V gives CDR1 GTSNPN, CDR2 SVGIG (reference sequence). The CDR3 runs 12 residues. The germline V and J ends were trimmed by 3 bases and 0 bases, with 5 bases remaining between them. The CDR3 sequence: CAWSLLNTEAFF. CDR3 in DNA: TGTGCCTGGAGCCTGCTGAACACTGAAGCTTTCTTT.

This clonotype came up a few times. This chain links TRBV12-3 or TRBV12-4 with TRBJ1-1, with D maybe TRBD1 (5 bases). With 5 bases removed from V and 8 bases from J, the gap between germline ends came to 18 bases. This CDR3 contains 14 residues. DNA of the CDR3: TGTGCCAGCAGTCCCAGGGATTGGTCCTCCGAAGCTTTCTTT. It specifies CASSPRDWSSEAFF.

This clonotype was detected ten times or more. The chain uses TRBV25-1 and TRBJ2-3; D uncertain. The germline gives CDR1 MGHDK, CDR2 SYGVNS. The CDR3 contains 13 residues. V was clipped by 1 base and J by 5 bases, with 7 bases between them. DNA of the CDR3: TGTGCCAGCAGTGAATTTTCCGGAGATACGCAGTATTTT. Translation: CASSEFSGDTQYF.

The rearrangement links TRBV30 to TRBJ1-5; 7 bases agree with TRBD1. Germline CDR1 GTSNPN, CDR2 SVGIG (reference sequence). The CDR3 sequence is 15 residues long. Unmatched junction bases numbered 8, after V lost 3 bases and J lost 3 bases. The chain's CDR3 is CAWRRGQGDNQPQHF. CDR3 sequence (DNA): TGTGCCTGGAGGAGAGGCCAGGGGGACAATCAGCCCCAGCATTTT.

The rearrangement joins TRBV7-9 to TRBJ1-4; the D gene is possibly TRBD1 (6 bases). The CDR3 contains 16 residues. The V gene's germline CDR1 is SEHNR and CDR2 FQNEAQ (reference sequence). The V end lost 4 bases, the J end lost 0 bases, and 12 bases lay between the germline ends. CDR3 nucleotide sequence: TGTGCCAGCAGCTCCCCGACAGGCGCAACTAATGAAAAACTGTTTTTT. Encoded protein: CASSSPTGATNEKLFF. The full variable domain, rest sourced from reference TRBV7-9 and TRBJ1-4, is DTGVSQNPRHKITKRGQNVTFRCDPISEHNRLYWYRQTLGQGPEFLTYFQNEAQLEKSRLLSDRFSAERPKGSFSTLEIQRTEQGDSAMYLCASSSPTGATNEKLFFGSGTQLSVL.

The chain has TRBV10-3 and TRBJ2-1, with 7 bases aligning to TRBD2. The CDR3 is made up of 14 amino acids. J lost 4 bases, V lost 4 bases, and 4 bases had no gene match. Germline CDR1 and CDR2: ENHRY and SYGVKD. The CDR3 here is CAISARGEYNEQFF. The CDR3 DNA reads as TGTGCCATCAGTGCCCGGGGGGAATACAATGAGCAGTTCTTC.

This clonotype was counted between two and nine times. The J gene is TRBJ2-1, the V gene TRBV20-1, with 14 nucleotides matching TRBD2. Unmatched junction bases numbered 18, after V lost 6 bases and J lost 2 bases. This CDR3 contains 20 residues. Germline CDR1 is DFQATT and CDR2 is SNEGSKA (reference sequence). The CDR3 sequence is CSARPGLAGVALPPYNEQFF. CDR3 in DNA: TGCAGTGCCCGACCGGGACTAGCGGGAGTTGCCTTGCCCCCCTACAATGAGCAGTTCTTC.

The chain recombines TRBV7-8 with TRBJ2-3, with 8 bases lining up with TRBD1. The CDR3 loop spans 16 amino acids. Germline V gene sequence: CDR1 SGHVS, CDR2 FQNEAQ. V dropped 6 bases and J dropped 3; count of bases not matched to a gene: 11. The CDR3 region is CASSHRQGKRTDTQYF. For the CDR3, the DNA is TGTGCCAGCAGTCACAGACAGGGGAAAAGGACAGATACGCAGTATTTT. Complete variable domain (other parts from reference TRBV7-8 and TRBJ2-3): GAGVSQSPRYKVAKRGQDVALRCDPISGHVSLFWYQQALGQGPEFLTYFQNEAQLDKSGLPSDRFFAERPEGSVSTLKIQRTQQEDSAVYLCASSHRQGKRTDTQYFGPGTRLTVL.

Only a few counts were recorded for this clonotype. The chain recombines TRBV20-1 with TRBJ2-7; D ambiguous. The V end was cut by 3 bases, the J end by 1 base, with 10 bases between. Germline V lookup: CDR1 DFQATT, CDR2 SNEGSKA (reference sequence). The CDR3 is made up of 13 amino acids. The DNA of the CDR3 is TGCAGTGCTAGTAGCAGCAGATCCTACGAGCAGTACTTC. It encodes CSASSSRSYEQYF.

This clonotype was detected only a few times. The rearrangement joins TRBV25-1 to TRBJ2-5, with 8 bases aligning to TRBD1. Germline CDR1 MGHDK, CDR2 SYGVNS. J lost 4 bases, V lost 4 bases, and 5 bases had no gene match. CDR3 length equals 14 residues. Here the CDR3 DNA reads TGTGCCAGCAGTGGGATCGGGACAGGAGAGACCCAGTACTTC. Encoded protein: CASSGIGTGETQYF.

The gene calls are TRBV10-1 and TRBJ2-1; 9 bases map to TRBD2. J gave up 0 bases and V 3 bases, and 3 bases lay outside the gene matches. CDR3 length: 16 amino acids. Germline CDR1 and CDR2: WNHNN and SYGVQD (reference sequence). CDR3 loop: CASSDGSGSSYNEQFF. CDR3 bases: TGCGCCAGCAGTGATGGTAGCGGGAGCTCCTACAATGAGCAGTTCTTC.